This entry describes one TCR beta chain. These data originate in a study of blood T cell repertoires in COVID-19. For the study at large: Some COVID-19 samples were acute and others convalescent; all came from the United States, Italy and Spain. In each case, the material was cDNA or gDNA derived from T cells, B-cell-depleted T cells, or PBMCs.

Germline CDR1 is MNHEY and CDR2 is SVGEGT. Trimming at V came to 6 bases and at J to 6 bases, leaving 7 bases not matched to a gene. The CDR3 has 14 residues. Original handling: Reference gene primer amplification gave estimated nucleated cell counts. Sequenced by immunoSEQ multiplex PCR; TCRdb stores in-frame clones only, minus some. That table supplies the V and J calls and clone size; D and trimming were determined from the DNA. The table includes approximately 270,000 clones, approximately 90% detected once. This rearrangement joins TRBV6-2 or TRBV6-3 to TRBJ1-5; 8 nucleotides match TRBD1. The TCR was taken from a man between 18 and 29 years old with active or convalescent COVID-19. The sequencing sample was made of peripheral blood. The CDR3: CASSRPGGFQPQHF. CDR3 sequence (DNA): TGTGCCAGCAGCCGACCAGGGGGCTTTCAGCCCCAGCATTTT.